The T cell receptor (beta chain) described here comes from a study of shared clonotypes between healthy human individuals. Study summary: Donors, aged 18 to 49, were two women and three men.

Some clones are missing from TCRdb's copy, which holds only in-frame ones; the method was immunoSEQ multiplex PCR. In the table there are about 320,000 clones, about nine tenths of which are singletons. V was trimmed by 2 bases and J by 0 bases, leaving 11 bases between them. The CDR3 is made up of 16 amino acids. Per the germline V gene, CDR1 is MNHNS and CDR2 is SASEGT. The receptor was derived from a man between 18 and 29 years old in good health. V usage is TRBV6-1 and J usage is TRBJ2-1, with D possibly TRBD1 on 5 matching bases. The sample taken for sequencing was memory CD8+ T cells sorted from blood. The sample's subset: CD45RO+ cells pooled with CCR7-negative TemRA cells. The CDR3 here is CASSELSQGSYNEQFF. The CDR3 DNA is TGTGCCAGCAGTGAATTAAGTCAGGGCTCCTACAATGAGCAGTTCTTC.